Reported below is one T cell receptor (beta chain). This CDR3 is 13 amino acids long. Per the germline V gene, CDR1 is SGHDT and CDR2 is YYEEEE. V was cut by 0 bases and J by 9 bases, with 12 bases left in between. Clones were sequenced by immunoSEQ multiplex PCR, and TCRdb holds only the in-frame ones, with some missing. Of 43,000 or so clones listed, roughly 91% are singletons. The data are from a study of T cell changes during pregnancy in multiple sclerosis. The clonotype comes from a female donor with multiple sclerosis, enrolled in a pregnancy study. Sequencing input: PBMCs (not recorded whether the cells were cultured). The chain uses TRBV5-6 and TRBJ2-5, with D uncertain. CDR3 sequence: CASSLATLKSQYF. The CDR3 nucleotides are TGTGCCAGCAGCTTGGCCACCCTCAAGTCCCAGTACTTC.